Each of the 15 T cell receptor beta chains below was sequenced from the same sample in a study of blood T cell repertoires in COVID-19 (TCRdb year 2020). The library was made by the immunoSEQ multiplex PCR assay. The table comes from immuneACCESS by way of TCRdb, which keeps in-frame sequences with V and J called. Part of the clones is missing from these tables; in studies checked, under half for an unresolved V gene and the rest for unknown reasons. The sample table holds more than 250,000 clones, of which about 82% were seen once. The top ten constitute under 2% of the sample. Sequencing used peripheral blood. The receptors come from a woman aged 45-65 years with acute or convalescent COVID-19.

CDR3 protein: CASSLDLGGSVYEQYF. The CDR3 DNA reads TGCGCCAGCAGCTTGGACCTCGGCGGGAGCGTTTACGAGCAGTACTTC. This chain joins TRBV5-1 and TRBJ2-7, with 7 bases aligning to TRBD2. The ends lost 0 bases at V and 4 bases at J; junction bases unmatched: 10. This CDR3 comprises 16 residues. Germline V CDR1 and CDR2: SGHRS, YFSETQ.

The chain is built from TRBV27 and TRBJ2-7; D is perhaps TRBD2 (5 bases). Germline V gene lookup returns CDR1 MNHEY and CDR2 SMNVEV (reference sequence). Trimming stripped 0 bases from V and 5 bases from J, with 11 bases between. The CDR3 has 14 amino acids. The CDR3 sequence: CASSLSLLAHEQYF. Written as DNA, the CDR3 is TGTGCCAGCAGTTTATCGCTTCTAGCCCACGAGCAGTACTTC.

V gene TRBV24-1 combines with J gene TRBJ2-7; 8 positions agree with TRBD2. V dropped 4 bases and J dropped 7; count of bases not matched to a gene: 8. The CDR3 extends over 14 amino acids. Germline lookup yields CDR1 KGHDR and CDR2 SFDVKD. This CDR3 is CATSEAGEVGEQYF. The CDR3 region has the DNA TGTGCCACCAGTGAAGCGGGAGAGGTGGGGGAGCAGTACTTC.

This clone was observed a handful of times. The CDR3 protein is CASSVVPGGPRETQYF. The CDR3 coding sequence is TGTGCCAGCAGCGTAGTCCCGGGGGGCCCCAGGGAGACCCAGTACTTC. This chain joins TRBV9 and TRBJ2-5; maybe TRBD2 (7 bases). Germline V CDR1 and CDR2: SGDLS, YYNGEE. The V gene lost 0 bases and the J gene lost 5 bases, with 17 bases spanning the gap. The CDR3 contains 16 residues.

The chain joins TRBV13 to TRBJ1-1; no firm D call. Germline assignment: CDR1 PRHDT and CDR2 FYEKMQ (reference sequence). V was cut by 0 bases and J by 10 bases, with 21 bases left in between. The CDR3 has 16 amino acids. CDR3 nucleotides: TGTGCCAGCAGCTTAGGATTCGAGACGGGATTCGAAGGAGCTTTCTTT. Encoded protein: CASSLGFETGFEGAFF.

There are a few counts of this clone. V usage is TRBV2 and J usage is TRBJ2-7; 9 positions agree with TRBD1. Germline lookup yields CDR1 SNHLY and CDR2 FYNNEI. This CDR3 comprises 12 residues. The junction had 0 bases not matched to a gene; V was cut back by 3 bases and J by 6 bases. The CDR3 is CASSETGGEQYF. DNA of the CDR3: TGTGCCAGCAGTGAGACAGGGGGCGAGCAGTACTTC.

The chain joins TRBV27 to TRBJ1-5, with 8 nucleotides matching TRBD1. Germline CDR1 MNHEY, CDR2 SMNVEV (reference sequence). The CDR3 has 13 amino acids. The J segment lost 9 bases and the V segment lost 3 bases, leaving 4 bases of the junction unmatched. CDR3 coding DNA: TGTGCCAGCAGTTTTGACAGGGGATGGCCCCAGCATTTT. Encoded protein: CASSFDRGWPQHF.

V gene TRBV14 combines with J gene TRBJ2-2; maybe TRBD2 (5 bases). The V and J ends lost 0 bases and 5 bases respectively, with 13 bases between them. The germline V gene has CDR1 SGHDN and CDR2 FVKESK. The CDR3 length is 16 residues. The CDR3 nucleotides are TGTGCCAGCAGCCAAGAATTGGGGAGTGTTACCGGGGAGCTGTTTTTT. Protein product: CASSQELGSVTGELFF.

V and J are TRBV3-1 (or the pseudogene TRBV3-2) and TRBJ1-1; unclear D gene. The V end lost 4 bases, the J end lost 3 bases, and 18 bases lay between the germline ends. Looked up from germline, CDR1 is LGHDT and CDR2 is YNNKEL (reference sequence). This CDR3 is 16 amino acids long. DNA for the CDR3: TGTGCCAGCAGCCCGAGGAGGGATCAACGTCACACTGAAGCTTTCTTT. Translating gives CASSPRRDQRHTEAFF.

This chain joins TRBV5-4 and TRBJ1-4; a weak D match, TRBD1 (5 bases). In germline, CDR1 is SGHNT, CDR2 YYREEE (reference sequence). This CDR3 is built from 14 residues. V was shortened by 1 base and J by 2 bases, with 6 bases between the two germline ends. CDR3 amino acids: CASSLPGTNEKLFF. The CDR3 coding sequence is TGTGCCAGCAGCTTGCCAGGGACTAATGAAAAACTGTTTTTT.

The chain joins TRBV7-6 to TRBJ2-3; D unresolved. The germline gives CDR1 SGHVS, CDR2 FNYEAQ. V shed 4 bases and J shed 4 bases, with 15 bases lying between them. The CDR3 sequence is 15 residues long. CDR3 coding DNA: TGTGCCAGCAGCTCCGCCCCTGGCAGTCCAGATACGCAGTATTTT. Translation: CASSSAPGSPDTQYF.

The genes are TRBV2 and TRBJ2-5; D might be TRBD1 (6 bases). The germline CDR1 and CDR2 sequences are SNHLY and FYNNEI. The V end was cut by 3 bases, the J end by 5 bases, with 13 bases between. The CDR3 has 14 residues. The CDR3 is CASSDVGAEETQYF. The DNA for the CDR3 is TGTGCCAGCAGTGACGTGGGGGCAGAGGAGACCCAGTACTTC.

This rearrangement joins TRBV6-5 to TRBJ2-7; D is unresolved. Trimming shortened V by 2 bases and J by 7 bases, and 18 bases separated the two germline ends. CDR3 length: 15 amino acids. Per germline, CDR1 MNHEY and CDR2 SVGAGI. This CDR3 is CASSYSATPAWEQYF. The CDR3 DNA follows: TGTGCCAGCAGTTACAGCGCGACGCCCGCTTGGGAGCAGTACTTC.

This clone was seen more than once but under ten times. The chain links TRBV6-5 to TRBJ1-4; TRBD1 matches 9 bases. CDR1 and CDR2 (germline): MNHEY, SVGAGI. The V and J ends lost 6 bases and 7 bases, in that order; junction bases with no gene match: 6. The CDR3 has 14 amino acids. CDR3 region: CASSTGGDREKLFF. The CDR3 DNA sequence: TGTGCCAGCAGCACAGGGGGCGATCGTGAAAAACTGTTTTTT.

The J gene is TRBJ2-7, the V gene TRBV30; 9 nucleotides align to TRBD2. Trimming at V came to 2 bases and at J to 8 bases, leaving 4 bases not matched to a gene. CDR3 length: 12 amino acids. The germline V gene has CDR1 GTSNPN and CDR2 SVGIG (reference sequence). The CDR3 spells CAWSRTSAQQYF. The CDR3 bases are TGTGCCTGGAGTAGGACTAGCGCCCAGCAGTACTTC. The full variable domain, completed using reference TRBV30 and TRBJ2-7, is SQTIHQWPATLVQPVGSPLSLECTVEGTSNPNLYWYRQAAGRGLQLLFYSVGIGQISSEVPQNLSASRPQDRQFILSSKKLLLSDSGFYLCAWSRTSAQQYFGPGTRLTVT.